This TCR beta chain was sequenced in a study of blood T cell repertoires in COVID-19. On the study more broadly: COVID-19 samples collected from the United States, Italy and Spain covered acute and convalescent phases. Sample material is recorded as cDNA or gDNA derived from T cells, B-cell-depleted T cells, or PBMCs.

Original processing notes: Using reference gene primer amplification, nucleated cell counts were estimated. Here immunoSEQ multiplex PCR was the method, and the copy in TCRdb shows in-frame clones only, minus some. D and trimming come from the DNA, and the V and J calls and clone size come from that table. This sample yields around 100,000 clones, of which about 80% are seen a single time; approximately 22% belongs to the top ten. The CDR3 loop spans 15 amino acids. The ends lost 5 bases at V and 4 bases at J; junction bases unmatched: 6. Germline V gene sequence: CDR1 LGHDT, CDR2 YNNKEL (reference sequence).

The sequencing input was peripheral blood. The receptor was isolated from a human donor in a cohort sampled during active COVID-19. This chain connects TRBV3-1 (or the pseudogene TRBV3-2) to TRBJ2-2; 8 bases agree with TRBD1. The CDR3 loop is CASSSPRGPTGELFF. In DNA, the CDR3 is TGTGCCAGCAGCTCCCCCAGGGGGCCCACCGGGGAGCTGTTTTTT.